This T cell receptor beta chain was identified during a study of blood T cell repertoires in COVID-19. Across the whole study: Specimens from acute and convalescent COVID-19 originated in the United States, Italy and Spain. T cells, B-cell-depleted T cells, or PBMCs supplied cDNA or gDNA.

Trimming cost V 6 bases and J 0 bases, with 10 bases left between them. CDR1 SGHAT and CDR2 FQNNGV come from the germline V gene. The CDR3 is 14 amino acids. Authors' processing steps: Using reference gene primer amplification, nucleated cell counts were estimated. The protocol was immunoSEQ multiplex PCR, while the TCRdb copy is restricted to in-frame clones and leaves out a portion. The V and J calls and clone size come from that table; D and trimming were worked out from the DNA. Of fewer than 350,000 clones in the sample, approximately 91% were seen once. Sequenced: peripheral blood. The chain combines TRBV11-2 with TRBJ2-3; D is possibly TRBD2 (5 bases). This TCR came from a man in his late teens or twenties with active or convalescent COVID-19. The CDR3 nucleotides read TGTGCCAGCAGAAGGAGGTTTAGCACAGATACGCAGTATTTT. It translates to CASRRRFSTDTQYF.